This T cell receptor beta chain was recorded in a study of radiotherapy plus CTLA-4 blockade in lung cancer. For the study at large: Disease control was seen in about 30% of patients, objective responses in 18%. Study-wide points: Response, reportedly, was best predicted by interferon-beta along with early blood T cell clone dynamics. In blood, after radiotherapy plus ipilimumab, tumor-derived TCR clones expanded.

People whose metastatic non-small-cell lung cancer was chemo-refractory got focal radiation along with CTLA-4 blockade by ipilimumab. As regards this clone: Antigen specificity is unknown.

This table comes from immunoSEQ multiplex PCR, and its TCRdb copy is limited to in-frame clones, with some not included. Seen here are roughly 90,000 clones, around nine tenths observed once, and the top ten hold approximately 4.9%. This CDR3 has 16 amino acids. Losses at the gene ends were 4 bases for V and 9 bases for J; bases not matched to a gene: 10. Germline lookup yields CDR1 WNHNN and CDR2 SYGVQD (reference sequence). The sample consisted of peripheral blood, taken from a patient treated with radiotherapy plus ipilimumab. The TCR was taken from a human donor with non-small cell lung cancer that progressed on radiotherapy plus ipilimumab. V usage is TRBV10-1 and J usage is TRBJ2-1; 12 positions agree with TRBD1. The CDR3 DNA is TGCGCCAGCAGTGGAGCCCCGGGACAGGGGGCGCGTGAGCAGTTCTTC. Translating gives CASSGAPGQGAREQFF.